A selection of T cell receptor beta chains follows, all from one sample in a study of cytomegalovirus exposure and HLA in healthy donors. Libraries were prepared by immunoSEQ multiplex PCR; TCRdb keeps only in-frame clonotypes and omits some of them. The sample lists more than 130,000 clones; 78% were seen once. Sequencing was carried out using PBMCs. These TCRs come from a male donor in good health and CMV-seronegative. CDR3s include the opening cysteine and the closing phenylalanine or tryptophan. A D gene is named only where the DNA matches it firmly. The listing skips clone size in some rows; elsewhere it reads once, few, many or a size class.

DNA	CDR3	J	V	D	size
TGTGCCTTAAAGGGGCAGGGGGCTAAAGCTTTCTTT	CALKGQGAKAFF	TRBJ1-1	TRBV30	TRBD1	few
TGTTCCAGCAGCCCCAGCACAGACCCCTACGAGCAGTACTTC	CSSSPSTDPYEQYF	TRBJ2-7	TRBV7-9	-	-
TGTGCCAGCAGCCCCACGACAGGTAGCATCCACGAGCAGTACTTC	CASSPTTGSIHEQYF	TRBJ2-7	TRBV11-2	-	-
TGTGCCAGCAGGAGGGGGACACTCGAGCAGTACTTC	CASRRGTLEQYF	TRBJ2-7	TRBV6-5	-	once
TGTGCCAGCAGCCCTACGTACGGAGCGGGAGACGAGCAGTACTTC	CASSPTYGAGDEQYF	TRBJ2-7	TRBV11-1	TRBD2	-
TGTGCCAGCAGTCGACAAGGGAGCTCTGGAAACACCATATATTTT	CASSRQGSSGNTIYF	TRBJ1-3	TRBV6-5	-	-
TGTGCCAGTAGCCTCAGGGCGGGGCCTGAAGCTTTCTTT	CASSLRAGPEAFF	TRBJ1-1	TRBV19	-	few
TGTGCCAGCAGTGAGACAGGGGGCTACGAGCAGTACTTC	CASSETGGYEQYF	TRBJ2-7	TRBV11-3	TRBD1	-
TGCGCCAGGATTCGGGAAGGCGAAAAACTGTTTTTT	CARIREGEKLFF	TRBJ1-4	TRBV23-1	-	-
TGTGCCAGCAGTGACAGGGGTAGGGGGCAGCCCCAGCATTTT	CASSDRGRGQPQHF	TRBJ1-5	TRBV27	TRBD1	-
TGTGCCAGCAGCGGGGGACTAGCGGGAGAACTCCCCTACGAGCAGTACTTC	CASSGGLAGELPYEQYF	TRBJ2-7	TRBV9	TRBD2	-
TGTGCCAGCAGGCCACAACTCCAGGGGAACACTGAAGCTTTCTTT	CASRPQLQGNTEAFF	TRBJ1-1	TRBV6-5	-	few
TGTGCCAGTAGTATAAATTCGCCAGGGTGGCGTGGCACTGAAGCTTTCTTT	CASSINSPGWRGTEAFF	TRBJ1-1	TRBV19	-	few
TGTGCCAGCAGCTCCAGGACAGGGGGGGATGAAAACATTCAGTACTTC	CASSSRTGGDENIQYF	TRBJ2-4	TRBV5-4	TRBD1	once
TGTGCCAGCAGCTGGACTAGCGGGAGTGCTTACACCGGGGAGCTGTTTTTT	CASSWTSGSAYTGELFF	TRBJ2-2	TRBV5-8	TRBD2	-
TGTGCCAGCAGCTTGGGCAGATTGGCCTATGGCTACACCTTC	CASSLGRLAYGYTF	TRBJ1-2	TRBV5-6	-	once
TGTGCCAGCAGTGACGGTATGGGACAGGAGAACTATGGCTACACCTTC	CASSDGMGQENYGYTF	TRBJ1-2	TRBV27	TRBD1	few
TGTGCCAGCAGCGAAGGGACTTTTTACGAGCAGTACTTC	CASSEGTFYEQYF	TRBJ2-7	TRBV7-2	-	-
TGCGCCAGCAGCCAAGGTCTGTCCGGGACAGGGACTAACTATGGCTACACCTTC	CASSQGLSGTGTNYGYTF	TRBJ1-2	TRBV4-1	TRBD1	once
TGTGCCAGCGGGCCGGGGATTTCAGACTATGGCTACACCTTC	CASGPGISDYGYTF	TRBJ1-2	TRBV5-4	-	-
TGTGCCAGCAGTTTAAGGGACAGGGTTCTCTACAATGAGCAGTTCTTC	CASSLRDRVLYNEQFF	TRBJ2-1	TRBV27	TRBD1	once
TGTGCCAGCAGGGCCGCGAACACCGGGGAGCTGTTTTTT	CASRAANTGELFF	TRBJ2-2	TRBV6-6	-	-
TGTGCCAGCAGGGGAGGGACAGGGGGCCTCTCTGGAAACACCATATATTTT	CASRGGTGGLSGNTIYF	TRBJ1-3	TRBV27	TRBD1	-
TGTGCCAGCAGTGTAGAAAGGGGATCCTACGAGCAGTACTTC	CASSVERGSYEQYF	TRBJ2-7	TRBV2	-	-
TGTGCCAGCAGTGCGGCGAGGACTAGCGGGAGGACCGGGGAGCTGTTTTTT	CASSAARTSGRTGELFF	TRBJ2-2	TRBV6-4	TRBD2	once
TGTGCCAGTACCGAAACAGGCCGAGACTCCCAGCATTTT	CASTETGRDSQHF	TRBJ1-5	TRBV19	-	few
TGTGCCAGCAGTTTATGGGGGGACGAGCAGTTCTTC	CASSLWGDEQFF	TRBJ2-1	TRBV27	-	-
TGTGCCAGCTCATCACCTGGGCAGGGAGGTCAGCCCCAGCATTTT	CASSSPGQGGQPQHF	TRBJ1-5	TRBV18	-	once
TGTGCCAGCAGTCCCAGCGGGGGGGCCTTAGATACGCAGTATTTT	CASSPSGGALDTQYF	TRBJ2-3	TRBV7-3	TRBD2	once